The sequence of this T cell receptor beta chain was determined in a study of Ad26.COV2.S vaccination and SARS-CoV-2 variants (dated by TCRdb to the early 2020s). Background for the entire study: TCRbeta repertoire sequencing served as the tool for gauging how specific and how broad the SARS-CoV-2-reactive T cell receptors were following Ad26.COV2.S vaccination. A total of 32 samples were included in the TCR-sequenced set, comprising around 19 Ad26.COV2.S vaccine recipients, 5 placebo recipients and 8 SARS-CoV-2 convalescent individuals.

The full study reports these points: Substantial breadth of spike-specific CD8+ and CD4+ T cell responses was reported after vaccination. Compared with placebo recipients, Ad26.COV2.S recipients showed higher spike-specific TCR breadth (P = 0.0014). The authors noted that total T cell responses may have been underestimated by the TCR breadth and depth analyses. Vaccine and placebo recipients had similar non-spike TCR breadth, a finding consistent with the vaccine containing only spike.

TCRbeta CDR3 regions were sequenced with the immunoSEQ Assay. After extraction, genomic DNA underwent amplification by bias-controlled multiplex PCR, followed by high-throughput sequencing. As for the authors' bioinformatics: To quantify the absolute abundance of every unique TCRbeta CDR3 region, sequences were collapsed and filtered. T cell fraction was estimated by normalization of TCRbeta template counts to usable DNA, with usable DNA being measured through amplification of reference genes present in all nucleated cells. Repertoire TCRs were annotated as SARS-CoV-2-specific by exact matching of V gene, CDR3 amino acid sequence and J gene to a known reactive TCR set. The reference SARS-CoV-2 TCR set came from MIRA and was filtered for enrichment in COVID-19-positive ImmuneCODE repertoires, removing public or cross-reactive TCRs. Using the MIRA antigens, annotated TCRs were further analysed by specific ORF or by position within an ORF. Depth was the summed frequency of annotated unique rearrangements, while breadth was defined as annotated unique rearrangements over total unique productive rearrangements. Group comparisons of TCR breadth used two-sided Wilcoxon rank-sum tests. Here the immuneACCESS table is served through TCRdb, limited to in-frame sequences with V and J called. Missing clones are a known gap in these copies; in checked studies unresolved V genes cover under half, and the rest lacks a known reason. V and J calls and clone size are copied from that table; D and trimming were computed from the DNA. In this sample the table shows about 350,000 clones, around 92% of which occur a single time. The ten largest clonotypes hold 3.9% of the sample.

A word on this clone: The clone's antigen remains unknown. No base-level quality is on record; no much larger clone is a single base apart.

The sample's time point label, decoded: individuals recovered from natural SARS-CoV-2 infection. V drops 8 bases and J drops 4 bases, leaving 16 bases in between. The germline V gene sets CDR1 to SNHLY and CDR2 to FYNNEI. From the cysteine up to the phenylalanine, the CDR3 has a length of 14 residues. Here the CDR3 DNA is all that survives: 42 bases in frame from base 1. The TCR was taken from a human donor who had recovered from COVID-19. The rearrangement combines TRBV2 with TRBJ2-3; TRBD1 is a possible D gene, resting on 5 matching bases. Source: peripheral blood, taken after recovery from COVID-19. CDR3 sequence: CASLRGLGPDTQYF. The DNA sequence is TGTGCCAGCCTTAGGGGATTGGGTCCAGATACGCAGTATTTT.